The 13 T cell receptor beta chains below come from one sample, sequenced in a study of T cell changes during pregnancy in multiple sclerosis. Data came from immunoSEQ multiplex PCR; TCRdb stores just in-frame clones and leaves some out. The sample consists of 35,000 to 45,000 clones, 91% of them appearing once. The sequenced sample was CD4+ T cells from peripheral blood mononuclear cells, obtained after pregnancy. These receptors were taken from a female donor in good health, enrolled as a control in a pregnancy study.

This sequence joins TRBV6-1 and TRBJ2-5, with 7 bases that match TRBD2. This CDR3 has 14 amino acids. Germline assignment: CDR1 MNHNS and CDR2 SASEGT. With 6 bases clipped from V and 4 bases from J, the junction kept 8 bases outside the gene matches. The CDR3 bases are TGTGCCAGCAGACGCGGACTAGAGAGAGAGACCCAGTACTTC. Translating it yields CASRRGLERETQYF.

Only one count was recorded for this clone. The gene calls are TRBV5-6 and TRBJ1-1; D is possibly TRBD1 (5 bases). Germline V CDR1 and CDR2: SGHDT, YYEEEE. The V end lost 0 bases, the J end lost 0 bases, and 15 bases lay between the germline ends. This CDR3 region has 17 residues. CDR3 bases: TGTGCCAGCAGCTTGGTTGCCTTCAGGGTCATGAACACTGAAGCTTTCTTT. This codes for CASSLVAFRVMNTEAFF.

The chain carries TRBV11-3 and TRBJ2-1; D gene uncertain. The V and J ends lost 2 bases and 7 bases respectively, with 6 bases between them. Germline values: CDR1 SGHNT, CDR2 YENEEA. The CDR3 totals 12 residues. CDR3 nucleotides: TGTGCCAGCAGCTTAAACGGGAATGAGCAGTTCTTC. Protein sequence: CASSLNGNEQFF.

This chain connects TRBV5-4 to TRBJ2-2; TRBD1 aligns across 10 bases. The V segment lost 3 bases and the J segment 0 bases; nucleotides outside the gene matches: 5. Per the germline V gene, CDR1 is SGHNT and CDR2 is YYREEE (reference sequence). The CDR3 has 17 residues. CDR3 sequence: CASSSLGQGPNTGELFF. The CDR3 DNA reads as TGTGCCAGCAGCTCCTTGGGACAGGGGCCGAACACCGGGGAGCTGTTTTTT.

The gene calls are TRBV19 and TRBJ2-3, with 12 bases lining up with TRBD1. CDR1 and CDR2 from the germline V gene are LNHDA and SQIVND (reference sequence). The CDR3 runs to 14 residues. V lost 6 bases to trimming and J lost 4 bases; unmatched junction nucleotides: 2. CDR3 in DNA: TGTGCCAGTAGAGGGACAGGGGGCTCAGATACGCAGTATTTT. It yields the protein CASRGTGGSDTQYF.

The chain employs TRBV5-8 and TRBJ1-4, with 10 positions matching TRBD1. Germline trimming cut 5 bases from V and 6 bases from J; bases unmatched to any gene: 4. The CDR3 covers 14 residues. Per germline, CDR1 SGHTS and CDR2 YDEGEE. Written as DNA, the CDR3 is TGTGCCAGCAGGGGGACAGGGGTGCATGAAAAACTGTTTTTT. It codes for CASRGTGVHEKLFF.

The chain recombines TRBV5-6 with TRBJ2-1; a weak D match, TRBD1 (5 bases). This CDR3 has 15 residues. Germline V CDR1 and CDR2: SGHDT, YYEEEE. The V end was cut by 1 base, the J end by 2 bases, with 10 bases between. The CDR3 reads CASSLTGVTYNEQFF. CDR3 in DNA: TGTGCCAGCAGCTTGACAGGAGTTACCTACAATGAGCAGTTCTTC.

The chain combines TRBV5-4 with TRBJ2-3, with 11 bases lining up with TRBD2. Germline CDR1 SGHNT, CDR2 YYREEE (reference sequence). After removal of 4 bases from V and 1 base from J, the junction contained 2 bases not matched to a gene. The CDR3 has 15 residues. For the CDR3, the DNA is TGTGCCAGCAGCACGGGACTAGCGGGCACAGATACGCAGTATTTT. Translation gives CASSTGLAGTDTQYF.

CDR3 region: CASSLTGLATDTQYF. The CDR3 DNA follows: TGTGCCAGCAGCTTAACTGGACTTGCCACAGATACGCAGTATTTT. The rearrangement joins TRBV5-4 to TRBJ2-3; D perhaps matches TRBD2 (5 bases). The V end was cut by 2 bases, the J end by 2 bases, with 12 bases between. CDR1 is SGHNT, CDR2 YYREEE, per germline (reference sequence). The CDR3 is 15 residues long.

The genes are TRBV7-6 and TRBJ1-3, with unresolved D. Per germline, CDR1 SGHVS and CDR2 FNYEAQ. The ends were cut back, 0 bases at V and 8 bases at J, with 5 bases in the middle. This CDR3 spans 12 amino acids. The CDR3 bases are TGTGCCAGCAGCTTAGCGAGGGACACCATATATTTT. Protein product: CASSLARDTIYF.

This chain links TRBV7-2 with TRBJ2-1, with D perhaps TRBD2 (5 bases). V shed 1 base and J shed 3 bases, with 10 bases lying between them. CDR1 is SGHTA, CDR2 FQGNSA, per germline. The CDR3 runs to 15 residues. CDR3 coding DNA: TGTGCCAGCAGCTTAGAAGTGGACTTCTACAATGAGCAGTTCTTC. Translated: CASSLEVDFYNEQFF.

The gene calls are TRBV19 and TRBJ2-3; 9 nucleotides match TRBD1. Germline assignment: CDR1 LNHDA and CDR2 SQIVND (reference sequence). The CDR3 is 15 amino acids. V lost 7 bases, J lost 4 bases, and 9 bases stayed unmatched. CDR3 loop: CASTPGTGISDTQYF. The CDR3 DNA reads as TGTGCCAGTACCCCCGGGACAGGGATATCAGATACGCAGTATTTT. Full variable domain (rest looked up from reference TRBV19 and TRBJ2-3): DGGITQSPKYLFRKEGQNVTLSCEQNLNHDAMYWYRQDPGQGLRLIYYSQIVNDFQKGDIAEGYSVSREKKESFPLTVTSAQKNPTAFYLCASTPGTGISDTQYFGPGTRLTVL.

This rearrangement joins TRBV10-3 to TRBJ2-3, with 10 bases aligning to TRBD1. The V and J ends lost 3 bases and 5 bases, in that order; junction bases with no gene match: 5. Germline V gene lookup returns CDR1 ENHRY and CDR2 SYGVKD. The CDR3 spans 15 residues. The CDR3 reads CAISEKDRGKDTQYF. The CDR3 coding sequence is TGTGCCATCAGTGAAAAGGACAGGGGGAAAGATACGCAGTATTTT.